This entry lists 23 T cell receptor beta chains sequenced from one sample in a study of T-cell reconstitution after alpha-beta-depleted transplantation in children. The TCRbeta library was prepared with unique molecular identifiers. TCRdb re-called the PCR reads through MiXCR, storing one row per CDR3 protein. The sample shows about 240,000 distinct CDR3 sequences, more than 20% of them seen only once. This specimen consisted of PBMCs, obtained before TCRalphabeta/CD19-depleted stem cell transplant. These receptors originate from a girl aged 2-10 years with Fanconi anemia, due to receive a stem cell transplant.

The chain links TRBV9 to TRBJ2-1; TRBD1 is a possible D gene (5 bases). Germline V gives CDR1 SGDLS, CDR2 YYNGEE. V lost 3 bases and J 2 bases, leaving 15 bases between the germline ends. The CDR3 contains 16 residues. CDR3 DNA sequence: TGTGCCAGCAGCGCACGAACAGGTTCTGCCTACAATGAGCAGTTCTTC. Residues: CASSARTGSAYNEQFF. Looking up the rest from reference TRBV9 and TRBJ2-1 gives the full variable domain: DSGVTQTPKHLITATGQRVTLRCSPRSGDLSVYWYQQSLDQGLQFLIQYYNGEERAKGNILERFSAQQFPDLHSELNLSSLELGDSALYFCASSARTGSAYNEQFFGPGTRLTVL.

V gene TRBV28 combines with J gene TRBJ2-1; D could derive from TRBD1 or TRBD2 (5 bases each). Germline V gives CDR1 MDHEN, CDR2 SYDVKM. V shed 9 bases and J shed 5 bases, with 14 bases lying between them. The CDR3 consists of 13 residues. The CDR3 DNA reads TGTGCCAGTGAGAGGGGCCTCAACAATGAGCAGTTCTTC. Protein sequence: CASERGLNNEQFF.

The chain employs TRBV10-2 and TRBJ2-1; 12 nucleotides agree with TRBD2. The V and J ends lost 6 bases and 0 bases, in that order; junction bases with no gene match: 3. The germline V gene has CDR1 WSHSY and CDR2 SAAADI. The length of the CDR3 is 16 residues. CDR3: CASRASGGDSYNEQFF. The CDR3 nucleotides read TGCGCCAGCAGGGCTAGCGGGGGGGACTCCTACAATGAGCAGTTCTTC.

The V gene is TRBV7-2, the J gene TRBJ2-1; weak D call: TRBD1 (5 bases). This CDR3 has 15 amino acids. Per germline, CDR1 SGHTA and CDR2 FQGNSA. The V end lost 1 base, the J end lost 4 bases, and 11 bases lay between the germline ends. The CDR3 DNA follows: TGTGCCAGCAGCTTAGGTCCATACAGGTACAATGAGCAGTTCTTC. Protein sequence: CASSLGPYRYNEQFF. The variable domain in full, with the rest retrieved from reference TRBV7-2 and TRBJ2-1, is GAGVSQSPSNKVTEKGKDVELRCDPISGHTALYWYRQSLGQGLEFLIYFQGNSAPDKSGLPSDRFSAERTGGSVSTLTIQRTQQEDSAVYLCASSLGPYRYNEQFFGPGTRLTVL.

This clonotype has at least ten counts. The chain joins TRBV20-1 to TRBJ2-2; 7 bases line up with TRBD2. The CDR3 loop spans 16 amino acids. Germline loops: CDR1 DFQATT, CDR2 SNEGSKA (reference sequence). The V and J ends lost 5 bases and 5 bases, in that order; junction bases with no gene match: 14. CDR3 in amino acids: CSARRGVPLRTGELFF. DNA of the CDR3: TGCAGTGCTCGACGGGGGGTACCCCTCAGAACCGGGGAGCTGTTTTTT.

This clonotype was recorded a few times. The chain recombines TRBV9 with TRBJ1-1; D not certain. CDR1 and CDR2 from the germline V gene are SGDLS and YYNGEE. The CDR3 is made up of 13 amino acids. V gave up 2 bases and J gave up 1 base, with 6 bases separating them. The CDR3 reads CASSVQENTEAFF. The CDR3 DNA is TGTGCCAGCAGCGTCCAGGAGAACACTGAAGCTTTCTTT.

This clonotype was seen once. The rearrangement uses TRBV7-2 and TRBJ2-5; D perhaps matches TRBD2 (6 bases). V lost 5 bases and J 1 base, leaving 17 bases between the germline ends. The germline V gene has CDR1 SGHTA and CDR2 FQGNSA. The CDR3 covers 16 residues. CDR3 in DNA: TGTGCCAGCAGCCGCGGGGTGGGACCTCCCCAAGAGACCCAGTACTTC. As protein: CASSRGVGPPQETQYF.

This clonotype has ten or more counts. The chain has TRBV20-1 and TRBJ2-3; D possibly matches TRBD1 or TRBD2 (5 bases each). Trimming took 1 base from V and 4 from J, leaving 9 bases between them. Looked up from germline, CDR1 is DFQATT and CDR2 is SNEGSKA (reference sequence). There are 13 residues in the CDR3. The CDR3 reads CSARVEGPDTQYF. As DNA, the CDR3 is TGCAGTGCTAGAGTAGAGGGGCCAGATACGCAGTATTTT.

There are many counts of this clonotype. The rearrangement joins TRBV6-1 to TRBJ2-1; TRBD2 aligns across 13 bases. This CDR3 region has 16 residues. Losses at the gene ends were 6 bases for V and 4 bases for J; bases not matched to a gene: 6. Germline V gene data show CDR1 as MNHNS and CDR2 as SASEGT. Here the CDR3 reads CASRKTSGGTYNEQFF. The CDR3 coding sequence is TGTGCCAGCAGGAAGACTAGCGGGGGGACTTACAATGAGCAGTTCTTC.

The gene calls are TRBV20-1 and TRBJ1-2; a possible D gene is TRBD1 (5 bases). The germline gives CDR1 DFQATT, CDR2 SNEGSKA (reference sequence). Trimming took 5 bases from V and 3 from J, leaving 16 bases between them. This CDR3 has 14 amino acids. The CDR3 sequence is CSAGQGVADYGYTF. DNA for the CDR3: TGCAGTGCTGGACAAGGGGTTGCGGACTATGGCTACACCTTC.

This clonotype was seen ten or more times. The chain employs TRBV20-1 and TRBJ2-7, with no clear D. This CDR3 is built from 13 residues. V lost 5 bases to trimming and J lost 4 bases, with 15 bases between them. Per the germline V gene, CDR1 is DFQATT and CDR2 is SNEGSKA (reference sequence). The DNA of the CDR3 is TGCAGTGCTCGGTCCGGCCTCTTTTACGAGCAGTACTTC. This sequence encodes CSARSGLFYEQYF.

The J gene is TRBJ1-1, the V gene TRBV20-1, with a tentative D call TRBD1 (6 bases). V lost 3 bases and J lost 5, with 10 bases in between. Germline V gives CDR1 DFQATT, CDR2 SNEGSKA (reference sequence). This CDR3 region has 12 residues. The CDR3 here is CSASQDSTEAFF. Here the CDR3 DNA reads TGCAGTGCTAGTCAGGACAGTACTGAAGCTTTCTTT.

This clonotype was seen a handful of times. The chain is built from TRBV7-9 and TRBJ2-7, with no clear D. This CDR3 has 12 amino acids. Between the trimmed V and J ends, which lost 8 bases and 0 bases, there was a span of 8 bases. Germline loops: CDR1 SEHNR, CDR2 FQNEAQ (reference sequence). CDR3 sequence reads: CASGRSSYEQYF. The CDR3 coding sequence is TGTGCCAGCGGACGGAGCTCCTACGAGCAGTACTTC. Full variable domain (outside the CDR3, taken from reference TRBV7-9 and TRBJ2-7): DTGVSQNPRHKITKRGQNVTFRCDPISEHNRLYWYRQTLGQGPEFLTYFQNEAQLEKSRLLSDRFSAERPKGSFSTLEIQRTEQGDSAMYLCASGRSSYEQYFGPGTRLTVT.

This clonotype appeared a few times. This rearrangement joins TRBV20-1 to TRBJ1-5; TRBD1 matches at 9 bases. Looked up from germline, CDR1 is DFQATT and CDR2 is SNEGSKA (reference sequence). CDR3 length equals 16 residues. Trimming removed 6 bases from V and 0 bases from J; junction bases left unmatched: 9. Here the CDR3 DNA reads TGCAGTGCGTCGGACAGGGGAGAGTTTAGCAATCAGCCCCAGCATTTT. It specifies CSASDRGEFSNQPQHF.

The chain carries TRBV12-3 or TRBV12-4 and TRBJ2-5, with 9 positions matching TRBD1. J was trimmed by 3 bases and V by 4 bases; bases with no gene match: 3. The CDR3 spans 14 residues. In DNA, the CDR3 is TGTGCCAGCAGTTCCCGGACAGGGGAAGAGACCCAGTACTTC. This sequence encodes CASSSRTGEETQYF.

This clonotype has a count of ten or more. The genes are TRBV29-1 and TRBJ2-1; D may be TRBD2 (6 bases). The CDR3 consists of 12 residues. The germline V gene encodes CDR1 SQVTM and CDR2 ANQGSEA. V was trimmed by 7 bases and J by 3 bases, leaving 10 bases between them. This chain's CDR3 is CSGGDGYNEQFF. In DNA form, the CDR3 reads TGCAGCGGGGGGGACGGCTACAATGAGCAGTTCTTC.

This clonotype was detected only a few times. The chain is built from TRBV7-6 and TRBJ2-1; D possibly corresponds to TRBD1 (7 bases). Trimming shortened V by 3 bases and J by 2 bases, and 17 bases separated the two germline ends. There are 17 residues in the CDR3. The germline V gene encodes CDR1 SGHVS and CDR2 FNYEAQ. For the CDR3, the DNA is TGTGCCAGCAGCTTTGGGCCTGACAGGGAGGCCTACAATGAGCAGTTCTTC. This translates into CASSFGPDREAYNEQFF.

The V call is TRBV28, the J call TRBJ2-1; the D gene is possibly TRBD1 (5 bases). Looked up from germline, CDR1 is MDHEN and CDR2 is SYDVKM. This CDR3 region has 16 residues. V lost 1 base and J lost 0, with 10 bases in between. This CDR3 reads CASSLLGRSSYNEQFF. For the CDR3, the DNA is TGTGCCAGCAGTTTATTGGGGCGGAGCTCCTACAATGAGCAGTTCTTC.

The rearrangement uses TRBV29-1 and TRBJ2-7; TRBD1 aligns across 9 bases. CDR1 and CDR2 from the germline V gene are SQVTM and ANQGSEA. The length of the CDR3 is 13 residues. With 4 bases clipped from V and 5 bases from J, the junction kept 6 bases outside the gene matches. The CDR3 DNA sequence: TGCAGCGTTGCCGGGACAGGGATTAACGAGCAGTACTTC. The encoded protein is CSVAGTGINEQYF.

This clonotype has a count of ten or more. The V and J genes are TRBV6-5 and TRBJ2-3; 9 nucleotides line up with TRBD1. J lost 3 bases, V lost 0 bases, and 1 base had no gene match. Germline V CDR1 and CDR2: MNHEY, SVGAGI. CDR3 length: 15 amino acids. CDR3 sequence reads: CASSYSGTGTDTQYF. The DNA for the CDR3 is TGTGCCAGCAGTTACTCCGGGACAGGGACAGATACGCAGTATTTT.

The chain has TRBV20-1 and TRBJ1-6; TRBD1 matches 7 bases. Germline V gene lookup returns CDR1 DFQATT and CDR2 SNEGSKA (reference sequence). The J segment lost 7 bases and the V segment lost 5 bases, leaving 11 bases of the junction unmatched. The CDR3 loop spans 15 amino acids. CDR3 DNA: TGCAGTGCTTGGTCAGACAGGGAAGAAAATTCACCCCTCCACTTT. Residues: CSAWSDREENSPLHF.

The chain joins TRBV28 to TRBJ2-3; unclear D gene. The CDR3 extends over 16 amino acids. The ends were cut back, 3 bases at V and 0 bases at J, with 13 bases in the middle. The germline CDR1 and CDR2 sequences are MDHEN and SYDVKM. CDR3 region: CASSFVQTSSTDTQYF. CDR3 nucleotides: TGTGCCAGCAGTTTCGTACAGACAAGTAGCACAGATACGCAGTATTTT.

This clonotype was counted many times. The chain couples TRBV29-1 to TRBJ2-7; weak D call: TRBD2 (6 bases). The V end was cut by 1 base, the J end by 12 bases, with 16 bases between. The CDR3 consists of 12 residues. Germline CDR1 reads SQVTM; CDR2 reads ANQGSEA. The CDR3 here is CSVEGGAAGPYF. The CDR3 DNA reads TGCAGCGTTGAAGGGGGTGCAGCGGGTCCGTACTTC.